Included here is one TCR beta chain sequence, with context. Its antigen remains unknown. The CDR3 length is 12 residues. With 6 bases removed from V and 9 bases from J, the gap between germline ends came to 18 bases. Germline V CDR1 and CDR2: DFQATT, SNEGSKA (reference sequence). The data are from a study of T-cell reconstitution after alpha-beta-depleted transplantation in children. Study-wide findings and caveats: T-cell counts and diversity were attributed mostly to newly produced T cells one year after transplant. Surviving recipient T cells and thymic progenitors produced the high day-60 TCRbeta diversity seen in some patients. It was reported that alpha-beta T cells came from several hundred expanded graft clones (about two months after transplant).

Unique molecular identifiers were used in preparing the TCRbeta library. TCRdb independently ran MiXCR on the PCR reads; one entry per CDR3 protein. The repertoire holds about 900,000 distinct CDR3 sequences, roughly 29% seen once, with over 25% in the top ten. The sequencing used PBMCs, mostly from graft donor cells, collected 360 days after TCRalphabeta/CD19-depleted stem cell transplant. The receptor was isolated from a boy in the first two years of life who had a stem cell transplant for SCID, so the T cells may come from the graft donor. The V and J genes are TRBV20-1 and TRBJ2-7; D is perhaps TRBD1 or TRBD2 (5 bases each). CDR3 DNA: TGCAGTGCACCTCTACGAGGGGAAATGCAGTACTTC. As protein: CSAPLRGEMQYF.